This TCR beta chain was captured in a study of T-cell reconstitution after alpha-beta-depleted transplantation in children. Preparing the TCRbeta library involved the use of unique molecular identifiers. One entry per CDR3 protein results from TCRdb running MiXCR on the PCR reads. The sample includes approximately 490,000 distinct CDR3 sequences, approximately 13% seen only once; the top ten take approximately 5.4%. This CDR3 contains 17 residues. Trimming cost V 1 base and J 8 bases, with 22 bases left between them. The germline gives CDR1 SGHTA, CDR2 FQGNSA. Sequenced here: PBMCs from the stem cell graft donor, sampled from the stem cell graft. This sequence originates from a human donor who donated a stem cell graft to a child with combined immunodeficiency. The gene calls are TRBV7-2 and TRBJ2-3, with a possible D match to TRBD1 (6 bases). CDR3 protein: CASSLGRWDIQSVTQYF. For the CDR3, the DNA is TGTGCCAGCAGCTTAGGGAGGTGGGACATACAAAGCGTTACGCAGTATTTT.